This T cell receptor beta chain was recorded in a study of regulatory and conventional T cells in RAG deficiency. Conventional CD4+ T cells were sorted from blood as CD25-low CD127-high cells. Whole-study findings and limits: Other subsets showed about 10-fold reductions, but Treg unique TCR beta sequences fell 75 to 100-fold in these patients. Patient subsets had shorter CDR3s; Omenn Treg-Tconv overlap exceeded 85%. Control T-cell subsets had markedly higher Shannon entropy and lower Simpson indices than RAG-deficient patients.

With respect to this clone: What it binds is unknown.

The germline V gene has CDR1 MDHEN and CDR2 SYDVKM. The CDR3 is 13 residues long. V dropped 6 bases and J dropped 3 bases, with 12 bases sitting between them. Generated by immunoSEQ multiplex PCR, the TCRdb table keeps only in-frame clones and is missing some. The table includes about 29,000 clones, about 96% detected once. These records were also assigned to another study, of regulatory T cells. As that study records: Primers: 52 TRBV forward and 13 TRBJ reverse. Skewed V and J usage and few unique V-J pairs marked patient repertoires, most in Tregs.

The chain uses TRBV28 and TRBJ2-7; TRBD2 might be the D (6 bases). This TCR was recovered from a human donor in good health. Sequenced sample: CD25- CD4+ T cells sorted from blood. This CDR3 reads CASRTDGGYEQYF. The CDR3 DNA follows: TGTGCCAGCAGAACAGACGGGGGCTACGAGCAGTACTTC. The entire variable domain, with the rest obtained from reference TRBV28 and TRBJ2-7, is as follows: DVKVTQSSRYLVKRTGEKVFLECVQDMDHENMFWYRQDPGLGLRLIYFSYDVKMKEKGDIPEGYSVSREKKERFSLILESASTNQTSMYLCASRTDGGYEQYFGPGTRLTVT.